This T cell receptor (beta chain) was documented in a study of T cell responses to AZD1222 COVID-19 vaccine. Study outcomes and limitations: None of the repertoires were sampled until the peak T cell response had passed.

About this clone itself: What it binds is unknown.

Repertoires were generated with immunoSEQ multiplex PCR, while TCRdb's copy carries only in-frame clones and drops some. The table has some 120,000 clones, roughly 91% seen once. The TCR was taken from an adult in good health. The sample was peripheral blood, taken on day 0 of AZD1222 vaccination.

The CDR3 sequence: CASSKAPSGSTDTQYF. The CDR3 DNA follows: TGTGCCAGCAGCAAGGCGCCTAGCGGGAGCACAGATACGCAGTATTTT. The chain has TRBV7-3 and TRBJ2-3; 8 positions agree with TRBD2. CDR1 is SGHTA and CDR2 is FQGTGA in the germline V gene. CDR3 size: 16 residues. Trimming at V came to 5 bases and at J to 0 bases, leaving 7 bases not matched to a gene.